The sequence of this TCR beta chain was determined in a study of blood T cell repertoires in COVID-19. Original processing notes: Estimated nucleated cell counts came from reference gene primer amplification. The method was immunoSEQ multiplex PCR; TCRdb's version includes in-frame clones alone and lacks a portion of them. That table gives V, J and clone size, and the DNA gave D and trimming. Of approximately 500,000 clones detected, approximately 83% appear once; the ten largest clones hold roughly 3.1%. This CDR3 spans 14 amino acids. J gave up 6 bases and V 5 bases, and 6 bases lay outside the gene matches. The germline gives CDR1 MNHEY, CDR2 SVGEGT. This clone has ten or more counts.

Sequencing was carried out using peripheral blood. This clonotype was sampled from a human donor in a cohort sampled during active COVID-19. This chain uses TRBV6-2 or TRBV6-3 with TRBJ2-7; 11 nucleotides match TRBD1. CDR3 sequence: CASSTRTGGSEQYF. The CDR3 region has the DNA TGTGCCAGCAGTACCCGGACAGGGGGCTCCGAGCAGTACTTC.